This TCR beta chain is drawn from a study of Ad26.COV2.S vaccination and SARS-CoV-2 variants. About the research overall: Donor had been placed in the Ad26.COV2.S arm of the COV1001 trial. Into the muscle, Ad26.COV2.S was dosed once or twice, 56 days apart.

Points from the study as a whole: Those who received the vaccine showed greater spike-specific TCR breadth than those given placebo.

Some clones are missing from TCRdb's copy, which holds only in-frame ones; the method was immunoSEQ multiplex PCR. The profile covers about 410,000 clones, with approximately 91% appearing a single time and more than 3% taken by the ten largest. Stated treatment: around 19 received Ad26.COV2.S at low or high dose, single or two shots; roughly five received placebo; per-sample allocation not given. Vaccine and placebo recipients were sampled on day 63 after the first injection. For this clone: Its antigen is unknown. Other DNA sequences in this sample translate to the same CDR3.

Between the trimmed V and J ends, which lost 3 bases and 7 bases, there was a span of 6 bases. The CDR3 is made up of 11 amino acids. This sample comprised peripheral blood, obtained in a trial of Ad26.COV2.S vaccine versus placebo. The rearrangement joins TRBV12-3 or TRBV12-4 to TRBJ1-2; D gene uncertain. The receptor was isolated from a person aged 18-65 years who received the Ad26.COV2.S COVID-19 vaccine or a placebo. In DNA form, the CDR3 reads TGTGCCAGCAGTTTTGGGTCTGGCTACACCTTC. Translating it yields CASSFGSGYTF.